This T cell receptor (beta chain) emerged from a study of control samples from healthy donors and cancer patients. Data came from immunoSEQ multiplex PCR; TCRdb stores just in-frame clones and leaves some out. The profile shows 120,000 or so clones, approximately 89% of them singletons. Of note for this clone: This specimen includes other DNA sequences encoding the same CDR3.

CDR3 length equals 12 residues. Trimming took off 3 bases at V and 4 bases at J, with 4 bases between the two ends. This sequence was found in a man aged 60 to 75 in good health. This sequence joins TRBV12-3 or TRBV12-4 and TRBJ1-3; D is unclear. Sequenced material: blood. The chain's CDR3 is CASSFLGNTIYF. CDR3 sequence (DNA): TGTGCCAGCAGTTTTTTGGGAAACACCATATATTTT.